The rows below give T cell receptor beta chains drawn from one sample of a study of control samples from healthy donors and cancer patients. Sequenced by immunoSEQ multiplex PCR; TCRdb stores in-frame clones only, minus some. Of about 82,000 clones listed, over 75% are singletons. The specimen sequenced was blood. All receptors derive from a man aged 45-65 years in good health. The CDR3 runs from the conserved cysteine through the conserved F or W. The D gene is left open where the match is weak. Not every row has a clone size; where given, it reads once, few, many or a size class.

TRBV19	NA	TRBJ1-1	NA	TGTGCCAGTAGTTTTTTTGTCGGGAACACTGAAGCTTTCTTT	CASSFFVGNTEAFF
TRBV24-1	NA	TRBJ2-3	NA	TGTGCCACCAGTGAGTCCGGGCGGACAGATACGCAGTATTTT	CATSESGRTDTQYF
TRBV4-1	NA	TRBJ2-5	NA	TGCGCCAGCAGCCCAGATGCCGGGATGGCAGAGACCCAGTACTTC	CASSPDAGMAETQYF
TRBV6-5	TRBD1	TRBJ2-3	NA	TGTGCCAGCAGTACGAACAGGGGGCAAGATACGCAGTATTTT	CASSTNRGQDTQYF
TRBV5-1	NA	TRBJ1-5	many	TGCGCCAGCAGCTTGAGTCCGGGGTCGGGGCAGCCCCAGCATTTT	CASSLSPGSGQPQHF
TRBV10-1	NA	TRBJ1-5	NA	TGCGCCAGCAGTGAGGCTGGACAGAATAGCAATCAGCCCCAGCATTTT	CASSEAGQNSNQPQHF
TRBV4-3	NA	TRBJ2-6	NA	TGCGCCAGCAGCCCCTTTCCCTTACTAATTGGGGCCAACGTCCTGACTTTC	CASSPFPLLIGANVLTF
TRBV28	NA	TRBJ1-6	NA	TGTGCCAGCAGTCCCGGGATCTTCCGGGGTTCACCCCTCCACTTT	CASSPGIFRGSPLHF
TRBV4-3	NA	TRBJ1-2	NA	TGCGCCAGCAGCCAAGAACGGGGACGAGCTAACTATGGCTACACCTTC	CASSQERGRANYGYTF
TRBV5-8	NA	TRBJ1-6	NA	TGTGCCAGCAGCTTGGCCAACACTAATTCACCCCTCCACTTT	CASSLANTNSPLHF
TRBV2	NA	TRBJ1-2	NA	TGTGCCAGCAGCGAGAGCGGACACCCTAACTATGGCTACACCTTC	CASSESGHPNYGYTF
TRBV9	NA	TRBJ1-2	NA	TGTGCCAGCAGCCCAACCATCCTAGGCTATGGCTACACCTTC	CASSPTILGYGYTF
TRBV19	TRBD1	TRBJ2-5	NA	TGTGCCAGTAGTAAAACCCGGACGCCCAGGGGGGAGACCCAGTACTTC	CASSKTRTPRGETQYF
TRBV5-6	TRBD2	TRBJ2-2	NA	TGTGCCAGCAGCTTCCCTAGCGGGAACAAAAGGGCCGGGGAGCTGTTTTTT	CASSFPSGNKRAGELFF
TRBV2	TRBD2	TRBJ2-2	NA	TGTGCCACCAGGACTAGCACCAACACCGGGGAGCTGTTTTTT	CATRTSTNTGELFF
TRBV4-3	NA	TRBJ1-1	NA	TGCGCCAGCAGCCAAGATCAGAACAGTTACACTGAAGCTTTCTTT	CASSQDQNSYTEAFF
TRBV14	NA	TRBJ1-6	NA	TGTGCCAGCAGCCAACTTGATTTTGGGATTGGCTCACCCCTCCACTTT	CASSQLDFGIGSPLHF
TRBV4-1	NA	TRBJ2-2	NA	TGCGCCAGCAGGGAGGACAGTTTGACCGGGGAGCTGTTTTTT	CASREDSLTGELFF
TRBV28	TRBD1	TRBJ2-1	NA	TGTGCCAGCAGTTTGGGGGGACAGGGGGCTCTTGAGCAGTTCTTC	CASSLGGQGALEQFF
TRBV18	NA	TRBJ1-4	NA	TGTGCCAGCTCACCAAACCAGGACGAAAATGAAAAACTGTTTTTT	CASSPNQDENEKLFF
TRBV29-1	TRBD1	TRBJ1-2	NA	TGCAGCGTAACGGGACAGGGGGCGCTTGGCTACACCTTC	CSVTGQGALGYTF
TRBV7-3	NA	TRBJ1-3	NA	TGTGCCAGCAGCTTAACTCCGACAGGAAACACCATATATTTT	CASSLTPTGNTIYF
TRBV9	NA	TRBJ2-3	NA	TGTGCCAGCAGCGTAGGAGGTGGAGATACGCAGTATTTT	CASSVGGGDTQYF
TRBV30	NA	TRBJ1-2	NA	TGTGCCTTGACTGGGACTCTCAAAGGGGGCTACACCTTC	CALTGTLKGGYTF
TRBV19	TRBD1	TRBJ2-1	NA	TGTGCCACCGGACAGGCCTCCTACAATGAGCAGTTCTTC	CATGQASYNEQFF
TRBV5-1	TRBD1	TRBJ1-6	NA	TGCGCCAGCAGCTTGGCAGTTACAGGGGGGGTTTCACCCCTCCACTTT	CASSLAVTGGVSPLHF
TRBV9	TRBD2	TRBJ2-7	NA	TGTGCCAGCAGCCCCACGGGACTAGCAGTCTACGAGCAGTACTTC	CASSPTGLAVYEQYF
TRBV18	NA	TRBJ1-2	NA	TGTGCCAGCTCATCGAATCGGGACGGTGGAGGCTACACCTTC	CASSSNRDGGGYTF
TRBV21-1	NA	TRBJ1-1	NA	TGTGCCAGCAGCAAAGCCGGCAGGGCGAACACTGAAGCTTTCTTT	CASSKAGRANTEAFF
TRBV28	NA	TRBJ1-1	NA	TGTGCCAGCAATTCCTTGGGGTTTTACACTGAAGCTTTCTTT	CASNSLGFYTEAFF
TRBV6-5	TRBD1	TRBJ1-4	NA	TGTGCCAGCAGGTCGACAGGGGGAAGTGAAAAACTGTTTTTT	CASRSTGGSEKLFF
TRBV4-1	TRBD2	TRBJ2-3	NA	TGCGCCAGCAGCCAAGCGATGGGTCTAGCGGGAGGGGGAACAGATACGCAGTATTTT	CASSQAMGLAGGGTDTQYF
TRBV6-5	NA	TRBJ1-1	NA	TGTGCCAGCAGTTACTCAGGGGGAATGAACACTGAAGCTTTCTTT	CASSYSGGMNTEAFF
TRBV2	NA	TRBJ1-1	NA	TGTGCCAGCAGTGAAGCGCCCGCTACTACTGAAGCTTTCTTT	CASSEAPATTEAFF
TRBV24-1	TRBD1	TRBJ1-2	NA	TGTGCCACCAGTGATTTGACAGGGGTGGATGGCTACACCTTC	CATSDLTGVDGYTF
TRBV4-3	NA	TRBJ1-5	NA	TGCGCCAGCAGCCAAGATTTAGGACAGCCCCAGCATTTT	CASSQDLGQPQHF
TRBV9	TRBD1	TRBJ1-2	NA	TGTGCCAGCAGCGTAGTCGGCGGGGGGGGTCTCGGGACAGAAGTAGGCTACACCTTC	CASSVVGGGGLGTEVGYTF
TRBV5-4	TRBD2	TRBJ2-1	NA	TGTGCCAGCAGCCTTGCTAGCGGGGGGCGCCATGAGCAGTTCTTC	CASSLASGGRHEQFF
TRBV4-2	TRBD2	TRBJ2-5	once	TGTGCCAGCAGCCAAAACTTAGCGGGGGGTGGTAAGACCCAGTACTTC	CASSQNLAGGGKTQYF
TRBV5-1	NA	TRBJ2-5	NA	TGCGCCAGCAGTCCTGGGAGCCAAGAGACCCAGTACTTC	CASSPGSQETQYF
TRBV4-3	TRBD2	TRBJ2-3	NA	TGCGCCAGCAGCCAAGAGCGAGCGGGACCTAGCACAGATACGCAGTATTTT	CASSQERAGPSTDTQYF
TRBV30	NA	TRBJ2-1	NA	TGTGCCTGGAGTGTCTATTCTTTGGGCGGGACCCAGTTCTTC	CAWSVYSLGGTQFF
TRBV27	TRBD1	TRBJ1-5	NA	TGTGCCAGCAGTTCGGGACAGCCTAATCAGCCCCAGCATTTT	CASSSGQPNQPQHF